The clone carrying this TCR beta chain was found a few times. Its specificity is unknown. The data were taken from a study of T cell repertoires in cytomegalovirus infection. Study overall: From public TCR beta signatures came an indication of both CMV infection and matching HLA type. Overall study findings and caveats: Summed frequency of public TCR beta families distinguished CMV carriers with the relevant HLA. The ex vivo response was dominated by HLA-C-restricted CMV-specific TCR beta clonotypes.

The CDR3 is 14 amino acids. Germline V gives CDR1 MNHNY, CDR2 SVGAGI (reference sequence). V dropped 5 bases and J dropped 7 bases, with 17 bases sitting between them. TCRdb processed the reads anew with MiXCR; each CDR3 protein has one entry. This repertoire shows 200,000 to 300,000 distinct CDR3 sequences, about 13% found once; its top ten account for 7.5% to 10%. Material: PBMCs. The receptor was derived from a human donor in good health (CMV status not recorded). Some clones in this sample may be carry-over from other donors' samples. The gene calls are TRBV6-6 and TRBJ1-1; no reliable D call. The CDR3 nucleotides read TGTGCCAGCAGTCTGGAAACGGCTCGGATTGAAGCTTTCTTT. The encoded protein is CASSLETARIEAFF.